This TCR beta chain came from a study of T cell repertoires in cytomegalovirus infection. TCRdb re-called the reads with MiXCR, one entry per CDR3 protein. This sample has about 900,000 distinct CDR3 sequences, with 31% found just once. Broader study findings: Cumulative public TCR beta family frequency identified CMV carriers with the relevant HLA. HLA-C-restricted, CMV-specific TCR beta clonotypes were dominant ex vivo.

In regard to this clonotype: Its antigen is unidentified.

Germline loops: CDR1 MNHEY, CDR2 SMNVEV (reference sequence). V was cut by 8 bases and J by 8 bases, with 19 bases left in between. This CDR3 has 15 amino acids. The material sequenced was cultured CD8+ T cells from PBMCs, taken from culture after CMV antigen stimulation. This TCR derives from a human donor in good health (CMV status not recorded). Some clones in this sample may be carry-over from other donors' samples. The genes are TRBV27 and TRBJ1-6; D perhaps matches TRBD1 (5 bases). CDR3 bases: TGTGCCAGCGGCGGGACCCCCTATTCGGATTCACCCCTCCACTTT. It codes for CASGGTPYSDSPLHF.